This is a list of T cell receptor beta chains from one sample in a study of breast tumors, draining lymph nodes, adjacent tissues. TCRdb fed the multiplex PCR reads into MiXCR, producing one record per CDR3 protein. The table lists around 130,000 distinct CDR3 sequences, 15% to 20% of them singletons, with less than 4.5% in the top ten. The sample was axillary lymph node tissue. These receptors all stem from a female donor with breast cancer. Some clones in this sample may be carry-over from other donors' samples. CDR3s include the opening cysteine and the closing phenylalanine or tryptophan.

j_call v_call cdr3_aa
TRBJ2-7 TRBV3-1 CASSQGTSGYEQYF
TRBJ2-2 TRBV7-3 CASSGIAGGDTGELFF
TRBJ1-2 TRBV29-1 CSVVGGEGYTF
TRBJ1-5 TRBV18 CASSSGENQPQHF
TRBJ2-3 TRBV2 CASRPQVDTQYF
TRBJ2-5 TRBV6-1 CASVRGGSETQYF
TRBJ1-5 TRBV7-8 CASSYRTGSQPQHF
TRBJ2-7 TRBV3-1 CASSQSSTPSFIEQCF
TRBJ1-5 TRBV6-6 CASSYDRGNQPQHF
TRBJ2-3 TRBV15 CATSSTPGLDENTQYF
TRBJ2-3 TRBV20-1 CSASRLAGSTDTQYF
TRBJ2-1 TRBV5-1 CASSLGGSSRNEQFF
TRBJ2-3 TRBV5-8 CASSLVVGGPDTQYF
TRBJ2-1 TRBV20-1 CSASPQGQGWNEQFF
TRBJ1-5 TRBV6-2/TRBV6-3 CASSYSRDRGQPQHF
TRBJ2-1 TRBV20-1 CSAPRTSAYNEQFF
TRBJ1-2 TRBV29-1 CSVGGQGARSGYTF
TRBJ1-4 TRBV6-1 CASSLTGVGNEKLFF
TRBJ2-5 TRBV14 CASSQGLSGIETQYF
TRBJ2-1 TRBV28 CASSQDEQFF
TRBJ2-3 TRBV7-6 CASSLSSDTQYF
TRBJ1-2 TRBV10-3 CAISESRQTGYTF
TRBJ1-2 TRBV20-1 CSASQGDWGYAF
TRBJ2-3 TRBV9 CASSVSGAVVDTQYF
TRBJ2-3 TRBV10-1 CASSGRATDTQYF
TRBJ2-2 TRBV28 CASSLESEELFF
TRBJ2-7 TRBV28 CASRKGTATYEQYF
TRBJ2-5 TRBV7-2 CASSLGTGGWGETQYF
TRBJ2-5 TRBV6-1 CASSTSSGTSWTQYF
TRBJ2-1 TRBV5-1 CASSLIAGVVGNEQFF
TRBJ1-2 TRBV20-1 CSANPAQTGGYYGYTF
TRBJ2-5 TRBV5-1 CASSLASLETQYF
TRBJ2-7 TRBV20-1 CSARDWGRSSYEQYF
TRBJ2-7 TRBV6-1 CASTQSSWEQYF
TRBJ1-2 TRBV20-1 CSARAFGGTGGVYGYTF
TRBJ1-2 TRBV6-5 CASTDTNYGYTF
TRBJ1-3 TRBV20-1 CSALPLSGNTIYF
TRBJ1-4 TRBV19 CASSLRQGEKLFF
TRBJ1-1 TRBV7-9 CASSLHYRTQAFF
TRBJ2-5 TRBV11-3 CASSLLKGETQYF
TRBJ2-5 TRBV6-4 CASSDSSLAGTGETQYF
TRBJ2-7 TRBV20-1 CSARPGTGLGEQYF
TRBJ1-1 TRBV6-5 CATIRGKGEAFF
TRBJ2-3 TRBV7-2 CASSPTTSTDTQYF
TRBJ1-2 TRBV3-1 CASSHRGQKRGSGYTF
TRBJ2-7 TRBV28 CASSNELGRPGLAGSYEQYF
TRBJ2-5 TRBV5-6 CASSTQSGGETQYF